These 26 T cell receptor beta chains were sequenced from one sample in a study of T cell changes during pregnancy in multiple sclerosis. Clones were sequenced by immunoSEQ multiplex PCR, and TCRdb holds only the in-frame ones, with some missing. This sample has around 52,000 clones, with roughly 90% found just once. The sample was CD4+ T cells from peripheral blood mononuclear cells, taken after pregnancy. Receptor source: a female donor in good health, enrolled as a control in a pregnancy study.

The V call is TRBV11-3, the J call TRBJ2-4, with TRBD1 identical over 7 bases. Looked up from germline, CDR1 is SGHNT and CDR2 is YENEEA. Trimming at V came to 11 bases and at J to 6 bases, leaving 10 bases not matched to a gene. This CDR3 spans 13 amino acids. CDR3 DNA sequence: TGTGCCTCCTCGACAGGGAGCGGAAACATTCAGTACTTC. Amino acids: CASSTGSGNIQYF.

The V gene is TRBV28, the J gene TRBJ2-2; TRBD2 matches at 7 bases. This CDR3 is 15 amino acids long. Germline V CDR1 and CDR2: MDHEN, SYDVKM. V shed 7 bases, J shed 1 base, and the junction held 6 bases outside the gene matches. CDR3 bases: TGTGCCAGCACTCTATCTAGCGGGAACACCGGGGAGCTGTTTTTT. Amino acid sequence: CASTLSSGNTGELFF.

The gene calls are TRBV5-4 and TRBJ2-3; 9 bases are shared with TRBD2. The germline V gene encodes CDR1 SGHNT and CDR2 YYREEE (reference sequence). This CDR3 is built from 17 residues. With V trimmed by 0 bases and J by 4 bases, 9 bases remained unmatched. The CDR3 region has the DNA TGTGCCAGCAGCTTGGGGGGTGGCGGGGGGGCGGCAGATACGCAGTATTTT. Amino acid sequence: CASSLGGGGGAADTQYF. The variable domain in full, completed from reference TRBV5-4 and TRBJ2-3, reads ETGVTQSPTHLIKTRGQQVTLRCSSQSGHNTVSWYQQALGQGPQFIFQYYREEENGRGNFPPRFSGLQFPNYSSELNVNALELDDSALYLCASSLGGGGGAADTQYFGPGTRLTVL.

In DNA form, the CDR3 reads TGTGCCAGCAGCTTGGCCGGAACAGGGGGCTCTGGAAACACCATATATTTT. Amino acids: CASSLAGTGGSGNTIYF. The rearrangement links TRBV5-8 to TRBJ1-3, with 8 bases that match TRBD1. The germline V gene has CDR1 SGHTS and CDR2 YDEGEE. This CDR3 spans 17 amino acids. V lost 0 bases to trimming and J lost 0 bases; unmatched junction nucleotides: 5.

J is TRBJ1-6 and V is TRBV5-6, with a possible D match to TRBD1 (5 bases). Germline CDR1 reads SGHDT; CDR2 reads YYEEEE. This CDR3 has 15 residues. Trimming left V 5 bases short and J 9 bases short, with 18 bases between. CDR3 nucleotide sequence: TGTGCCAGCAGACGGCTTGGCCAGGGAACTTCACCCCTCCACTTT. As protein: CASRRLGQGTSPLHF.

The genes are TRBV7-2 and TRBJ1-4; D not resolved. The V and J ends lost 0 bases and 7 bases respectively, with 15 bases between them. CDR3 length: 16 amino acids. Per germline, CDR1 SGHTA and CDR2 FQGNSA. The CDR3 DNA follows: TGTGCCAGCAGCTTAGCCACCCCCTTAATGAGTGAAAAACTGTTTTTT. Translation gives CASSLATPLMSEKLFF. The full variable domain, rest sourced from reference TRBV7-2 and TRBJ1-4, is GAGVSQSPSNKVTEKGKDVELRCDPISGHTALYWYRQSLGQGLEFLIYFQGNSAPDKSGLPSDRFSAERTGGSVSTLTIQRTQQEDSAVYLCASSLATPLMSEKLFFGSGTQLSVL.

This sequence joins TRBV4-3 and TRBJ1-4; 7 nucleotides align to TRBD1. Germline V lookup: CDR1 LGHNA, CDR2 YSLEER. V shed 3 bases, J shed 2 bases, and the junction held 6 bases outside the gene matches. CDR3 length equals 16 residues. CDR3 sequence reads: CASSHSTGQTNEKLFF. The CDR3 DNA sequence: TGCGCCAGCAGCCACTCGACAGGGCAGACTAATGAAAAACTGTTTTTT.

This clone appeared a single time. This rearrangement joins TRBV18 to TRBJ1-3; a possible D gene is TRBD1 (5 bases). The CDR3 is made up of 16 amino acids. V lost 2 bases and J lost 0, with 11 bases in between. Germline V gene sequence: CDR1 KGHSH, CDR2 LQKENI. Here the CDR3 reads CASSPWGRSSGNTIYF. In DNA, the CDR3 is TGTGCCAGCTCACCATGGGGCAGGAGCTCTGGAAACACCATATATTTT.

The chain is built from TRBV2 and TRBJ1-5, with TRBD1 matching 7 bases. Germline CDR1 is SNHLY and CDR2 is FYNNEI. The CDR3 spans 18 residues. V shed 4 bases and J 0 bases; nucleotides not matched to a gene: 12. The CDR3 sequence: CASSVRAGQILSNQPQHF. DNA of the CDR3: TGTGCCAGCAGTGTGCGGGCGGGACAGATCCTTAGCAATCAGCCCCAGCATTTT.

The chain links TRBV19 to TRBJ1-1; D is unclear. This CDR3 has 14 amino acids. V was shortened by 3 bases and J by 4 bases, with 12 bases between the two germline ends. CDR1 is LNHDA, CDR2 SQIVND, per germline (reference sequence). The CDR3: CASSIARSSTEAFF. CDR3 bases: TGTGCCAGTAGTATCGCACGGTCGAGCACTGAAGCTTTCTTT.

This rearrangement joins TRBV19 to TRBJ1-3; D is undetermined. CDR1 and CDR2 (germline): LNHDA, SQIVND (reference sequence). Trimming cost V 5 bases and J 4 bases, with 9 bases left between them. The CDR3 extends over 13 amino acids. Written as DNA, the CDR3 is TGTGCCAGTAGTTTCTCGGAGGGAAACACCATATATTTT. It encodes CASSFSEGNTIYF.

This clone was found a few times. DNA for the CDR3: TGTGCCAGCAGCTTAGGTACAGACGCCTATGGCTACACCTTC. This codes for CASSLGTDAYGYTF. The J gene is TRBJ1-2, the V gene TRBV13, with unresolved D. Germline CDR1 and CDR2: PRHDT and FYEKMQ (reference sequence). The CDR3 loop spans 14 amino acids. The V and J ends lost 0 bases and 4 bases respectively, with 9 bases between them.

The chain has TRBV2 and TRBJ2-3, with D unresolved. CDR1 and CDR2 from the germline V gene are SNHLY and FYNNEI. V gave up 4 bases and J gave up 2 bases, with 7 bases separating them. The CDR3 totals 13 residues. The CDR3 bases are TGTGCCAGCAGTGTGGCCAACACAGATACGCAGTATTTT. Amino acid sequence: CASSVANTDTQYF.

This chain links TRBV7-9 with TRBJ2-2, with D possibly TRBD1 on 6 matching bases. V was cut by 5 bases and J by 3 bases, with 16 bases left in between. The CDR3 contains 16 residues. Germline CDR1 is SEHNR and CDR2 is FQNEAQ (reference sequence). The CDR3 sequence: CASSDTGLGYTGELFF. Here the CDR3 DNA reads TGTGCCAGCAGCGACACAGGGTTGGGCTACACCGGGGAGCTGTTTTTT. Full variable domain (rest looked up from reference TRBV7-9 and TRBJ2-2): DTGVSQNPRHKITKRGQNVTFRCDPISEHNRLYWYRQTLGQGPEFLTYFQNEAQLEKSRLLSDRFSAERPKGSFSTLEIQRTEQGDSAMYLCASSDTGLGYTGELFFGEGSRLTVL.

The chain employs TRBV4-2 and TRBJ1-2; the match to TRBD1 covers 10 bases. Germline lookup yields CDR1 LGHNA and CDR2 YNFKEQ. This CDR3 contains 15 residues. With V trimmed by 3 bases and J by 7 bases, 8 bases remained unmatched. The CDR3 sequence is CASSQTRQGASGYTF. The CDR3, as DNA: TGTGCCAGCAGCCAGACCCGACAGGGGGCAAGTGGCTACACCTTC.

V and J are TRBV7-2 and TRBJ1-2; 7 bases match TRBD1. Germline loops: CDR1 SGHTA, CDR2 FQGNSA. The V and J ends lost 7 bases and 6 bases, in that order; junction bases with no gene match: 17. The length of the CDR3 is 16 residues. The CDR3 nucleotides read TGTGCCAGCACCCCACAGGGGCCCTTGCTGCCGGATGGCTACACCTTC. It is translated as CASTPQGPLLPDGYTF.

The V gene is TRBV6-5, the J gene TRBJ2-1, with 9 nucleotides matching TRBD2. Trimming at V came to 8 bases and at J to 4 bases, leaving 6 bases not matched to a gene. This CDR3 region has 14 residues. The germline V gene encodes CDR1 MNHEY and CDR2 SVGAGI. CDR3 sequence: CASRPGLAYNEQFF. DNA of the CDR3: TGTGCCAGCCGGCCCGGACTAGCGTACAATGAGCAGTTCTTC.

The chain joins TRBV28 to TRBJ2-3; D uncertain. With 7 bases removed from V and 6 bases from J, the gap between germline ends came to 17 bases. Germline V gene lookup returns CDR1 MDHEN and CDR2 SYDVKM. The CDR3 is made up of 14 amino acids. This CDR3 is CASNLYGARDTQYF. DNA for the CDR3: TGTGCCAGCAATCTATACGGAGCCCGGGATACGCAGTATTTT.

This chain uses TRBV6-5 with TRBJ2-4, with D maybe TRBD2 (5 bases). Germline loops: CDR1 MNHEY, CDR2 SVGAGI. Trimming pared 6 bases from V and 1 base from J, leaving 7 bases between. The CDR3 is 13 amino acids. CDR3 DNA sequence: TGTGCCAGCAGGAGGGCTGCCAAAAACATTCAGTACTTC. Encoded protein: CASRRAAKNIQYF.

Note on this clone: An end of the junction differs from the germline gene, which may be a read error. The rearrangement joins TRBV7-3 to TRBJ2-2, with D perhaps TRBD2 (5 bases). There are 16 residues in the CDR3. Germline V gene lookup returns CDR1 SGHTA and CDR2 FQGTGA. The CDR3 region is CASSLTHTRNTGELFF. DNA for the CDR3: TGTGCCAGCAGCCTAACCCATACTAGGAACACCGGGGAGCTGTTTTTT.

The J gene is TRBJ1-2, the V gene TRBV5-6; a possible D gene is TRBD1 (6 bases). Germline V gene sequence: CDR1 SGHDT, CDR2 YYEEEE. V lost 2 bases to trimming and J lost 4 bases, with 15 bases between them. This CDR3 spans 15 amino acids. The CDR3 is CASSFDDRSRYGYTF. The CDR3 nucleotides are TGTGCCAGCAGCTTTGACGACAGGTCTCGCTATGGCTACACCTTC.

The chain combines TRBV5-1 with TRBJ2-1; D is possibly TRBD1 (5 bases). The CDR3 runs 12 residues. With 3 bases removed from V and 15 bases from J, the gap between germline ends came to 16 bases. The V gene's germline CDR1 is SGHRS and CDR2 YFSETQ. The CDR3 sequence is CASSSTRARRFF. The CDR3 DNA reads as TGCGCCAGCAGCTCCACCAGGGCGAGGCGGTTCTTC.

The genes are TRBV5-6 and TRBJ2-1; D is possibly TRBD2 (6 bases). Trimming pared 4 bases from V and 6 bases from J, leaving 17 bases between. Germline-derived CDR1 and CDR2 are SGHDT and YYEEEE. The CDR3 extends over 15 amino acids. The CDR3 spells CASSAGLWGVNEQFF. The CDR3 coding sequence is TGTGCCAGCAGCGCCGGACTATGGGGCGTCAATGAGCAGTTCTTC.

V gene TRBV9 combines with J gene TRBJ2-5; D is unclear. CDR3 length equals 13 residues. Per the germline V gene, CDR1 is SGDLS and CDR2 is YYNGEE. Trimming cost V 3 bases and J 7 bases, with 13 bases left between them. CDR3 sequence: CASSDPTRRTQYF. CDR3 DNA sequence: TGTGCCAGCAGCGACCCCACTCGGAGGACCCAGTACTTC.

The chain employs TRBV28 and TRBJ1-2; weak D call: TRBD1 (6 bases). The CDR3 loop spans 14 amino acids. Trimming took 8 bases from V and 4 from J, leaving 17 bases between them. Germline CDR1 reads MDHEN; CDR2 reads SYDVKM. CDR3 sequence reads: CASREGGGAYGYTF. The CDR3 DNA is TGTGCCAGCCGTGAGGGTGGGGGGGCCTATGGCTACACCTTC.

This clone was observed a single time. The CDR3, as DNA: TGTGCCAGCAGTCCGCGGACGGGACTAGCCTATGAGCAGTTCTTC. It yields the protein CASSPRTGLAYEQFF. The rearrangement links TRBV6-1 to TRBJ2-1; 9 positions match TRBD2. With V trimmed by 5 bases and J by 8 bases, 10 bases remained unmatched. There are 15 residues in the CDR3. Germline CDR1 MNHNS, CDR2 SASEGT.